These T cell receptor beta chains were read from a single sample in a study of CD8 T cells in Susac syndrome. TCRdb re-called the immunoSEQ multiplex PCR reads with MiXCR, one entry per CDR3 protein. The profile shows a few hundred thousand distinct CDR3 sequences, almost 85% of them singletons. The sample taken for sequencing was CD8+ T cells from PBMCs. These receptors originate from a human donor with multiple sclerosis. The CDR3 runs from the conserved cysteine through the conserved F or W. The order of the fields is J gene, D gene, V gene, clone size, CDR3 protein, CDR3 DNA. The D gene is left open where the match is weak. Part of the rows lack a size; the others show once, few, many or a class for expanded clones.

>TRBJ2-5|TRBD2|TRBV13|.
CASSFTGLGEETQYF
TGTGCCAGCAGCTTTACGGGACTAGGGGAAGAGACCCAGTACTTC
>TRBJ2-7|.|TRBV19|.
CASSILASSSYEQYF
TGTGCCAGTAGTATACTAGCGTCGAGCTCCTACGAGCAGTACTTC
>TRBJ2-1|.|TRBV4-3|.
CASSQDGEDEQFF
TGCGCCAGCAGCCAAGATGGGGAGGATGAGCAGTTCTTC
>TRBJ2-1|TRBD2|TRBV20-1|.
CSARDPGLAGVPQFF
TGCAGTGCTAGAGATCCCGGACTAGCGGGAGTCCCGCAGTTCTTC
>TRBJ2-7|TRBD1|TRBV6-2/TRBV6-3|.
CASGDRGMGYEQYF
TGTGCCAGCGGGGACAGGGGGATGGGCTACGAGCAGTACTTC
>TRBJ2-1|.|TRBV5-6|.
CASSLSPSSYNEQFF
TGTGCCAGCAGCTTGTCCCCAAGCTCCTACAATGAGCAGTTCTTC
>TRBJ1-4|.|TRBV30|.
CAWSTPMEKLFF
TGTGCCTGGAGTACGCCTATGGAAAAACTGTTTTTT
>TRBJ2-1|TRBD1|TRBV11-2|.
CASSPPGWDRDFHEQFF
TGTGCCAGCAGCCCCCCCGGCTGGGACAGGGATTTTCATGAGCAGTTCTTC
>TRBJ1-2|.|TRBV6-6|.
CASSVGALVYGYTF
TGTGCCAGCAGCGTGGGGGCGCTAGTCTATGGCTACACCTTC
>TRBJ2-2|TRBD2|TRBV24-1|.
CAIRGDGTGELFF
TGTGCCATCCGGGGGGACGGTACCGGGGAGCTGTTTTTT
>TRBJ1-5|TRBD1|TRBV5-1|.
CASSLGDRGSNQPQHF
TGCGCCAGCAGCTTGGGGGACAGGGGTAGCAATCAGCCCCAGCATTTT
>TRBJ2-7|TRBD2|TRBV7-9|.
CASSLTSGRAGTYEQYF
TGTGCCAGCAGCTTAACTAGCGGGAGGGCCGGAACCTACGAGCAGTACTTC
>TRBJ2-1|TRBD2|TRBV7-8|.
CASSLEREAPSYNEQFF
TGTGCCAGCAGCTTGGAGCGGGAGGCTCCCTCCTACAATGAGCAGTTCTTC
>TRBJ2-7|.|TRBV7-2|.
CASSLLGRLAAYEQYF
TGTGCCAGCAGCTTACTCGGTAGGCTCGCCGCCTACGAGCAGTACTTC
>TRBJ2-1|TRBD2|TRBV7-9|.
CASSLLGTSAGNEQFF
TGTGCCAGCAGCTTATTGGGGACTAGCGCTGGCAATGAGCAGTTCTTC
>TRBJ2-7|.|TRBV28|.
CASNTGNEQYF
TGTGCCAGCAATACAGGGAACGAGCAGTACTTC
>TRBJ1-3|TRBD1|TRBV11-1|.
CASSVPGQILNTIYF
TGTGCCAGCAGCGTGCCGGGACAGATTTTAAACACCATATATTTT
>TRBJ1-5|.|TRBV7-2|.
CASSPWTNQPQHF
TGTGCCAGCAGCCCCTGGACGAATCAGCCCCAGCATTTT
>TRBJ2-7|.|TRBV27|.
CASSLSTGNEQYF
TGTGCCAGCAGTTTATCAACGGGAAATGAGCAGTACTTC
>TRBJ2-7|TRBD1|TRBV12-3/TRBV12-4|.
CASRDGTAPSYEQYF
TGTGCCAGCAGGGACGGGACAGCACCCTCCTACGAGCAGTACTTC
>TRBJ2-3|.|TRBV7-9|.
CASSLGTGTDTQYF
TGTGCCAGCAGCTTAGGTACAGGCACAGATACGCAGTATTTT
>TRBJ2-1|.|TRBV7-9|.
CASSLAQGSQFF
TGTGCCAGCAGCTTAGCCCAGGGCTCGCAGTTCTTC
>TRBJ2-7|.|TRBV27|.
CASSLLGTDYEQYF
TGTGCCAGCAGTTTATTAGGGACGGACTACGAGCAGTACTTC
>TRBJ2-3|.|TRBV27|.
CASSLSRSTDTQYF
TGTGCCAGCAGTTTATCCAGATCCACAGATACGCAGTATTTT
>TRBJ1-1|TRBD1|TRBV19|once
CASSIFGTGVTEAFF
TGTGCCAGTAGTATCTTCGGGACAGGGGTCACTGAAGCTTTCTTT
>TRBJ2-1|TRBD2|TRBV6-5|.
CASSYSWASGRYNEQFF
TGTGCCAGCAGTTACTCGTGGGCTAGCGGGAGGTACAATGAGCAGTTCTTC
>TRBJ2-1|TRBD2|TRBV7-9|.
CASSTSGKDNMQFF
TGTGCCAGCAGCACTAGCGGGAAGGATAACATGCAGTTCTTC
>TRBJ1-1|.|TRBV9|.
CASSPDRIDTEAFF
TGTGCCAGCAGTCCAGACAGGATTGACACTGAAGCTTTCTTT
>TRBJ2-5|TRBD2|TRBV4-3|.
CASSQRGLAGTFQETQYF
TGCGCCAGCAGCCAGAGAGGTCTAGCGGGGACCTTCCAAGAGACCCAGTACTTC
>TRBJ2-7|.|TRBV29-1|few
CSVASSSTRSYEQYF
TGCAGCGTTGCCAGCTCGTCTACACGCTCCTACGAGCAGTACTTC
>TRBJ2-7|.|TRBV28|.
CASPLSRDPEPYEQYF
TGTGCCAGCCCTTTAAGTCGGGACCCCGAACCCTACGAGCAGTACTTC
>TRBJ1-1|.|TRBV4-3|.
CASSQVWGDPNTEAFF
TGCGCCAGCAGCCAAGTCTGGGGAGACCCGAACACTGAAGCTTTCTTT
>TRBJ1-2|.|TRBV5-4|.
CASTQFGGDEEANYGYTF
TGTGCCAGCACCCAATTTGGAGGGGATGAGGAAGCTAACTATGGCTACACCTTC
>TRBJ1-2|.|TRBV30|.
CAWRGAGDYGYTF
TGTGCCTGGAGGGGTGCAGGCGACTATGGCTACACCTTC
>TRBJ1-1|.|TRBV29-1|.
CSVEQALPNTEAFF
TGCAGCGTTGAACAGGCTCTCCCGAACACTGAAGCTTTCTTT
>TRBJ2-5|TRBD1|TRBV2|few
CASSVDRGQETQYF
TGTGCCAGCAGTGTGGACAGGGGCCAAGAGACCCAGTACTTC
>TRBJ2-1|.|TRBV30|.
CAWKADGDNGQFF
TGTGCCTGGAAAGCGGATGGGGACAATGGGCAGTTCTTC
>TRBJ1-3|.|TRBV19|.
CASSPHNQDSGNTIYF
TGTGCCAGTAGTCCTCACAATCAAGACTCTGGAAACACCATATATTTT
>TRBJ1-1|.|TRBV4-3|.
CASSQDLNTEAFF
TGCGCCAGCAGCCAAGATCTGAACACTGAAGCTTTCTTT